This T cell receptor (beta chain) emerged from a study of technical replicates of blood from several donors. TCRdb's copy holds only in-frame clones and misses some; the assay was immunoSEQ multiplex PCR. Of roughly 60,000 clones listed, about 95% are singletons. With V trimmed by 5 bases and J by 0 bases, 8 bases remained unmatched. The CDR3 is made up of 16 amino acids. The germline V gene encodes CDR1 MNHEY and CDR2 SMNVEV (reference sequence). This sequence joins TRBV27 and TRBJ2-3; TRBD2 agrees at 7 bases. The sample was PBMCs. This clonotype was obtained from a human donor in good health. Some clones in this sample may be carry-over from other donors' samples. The chain's CDR3 is CASSHSSGTSTDTQYF. The CDR3 DNA reads as TGTGCCAGCAGTCATTCTAGCGGTACTAGCACAGATACGCAGTATTTT.